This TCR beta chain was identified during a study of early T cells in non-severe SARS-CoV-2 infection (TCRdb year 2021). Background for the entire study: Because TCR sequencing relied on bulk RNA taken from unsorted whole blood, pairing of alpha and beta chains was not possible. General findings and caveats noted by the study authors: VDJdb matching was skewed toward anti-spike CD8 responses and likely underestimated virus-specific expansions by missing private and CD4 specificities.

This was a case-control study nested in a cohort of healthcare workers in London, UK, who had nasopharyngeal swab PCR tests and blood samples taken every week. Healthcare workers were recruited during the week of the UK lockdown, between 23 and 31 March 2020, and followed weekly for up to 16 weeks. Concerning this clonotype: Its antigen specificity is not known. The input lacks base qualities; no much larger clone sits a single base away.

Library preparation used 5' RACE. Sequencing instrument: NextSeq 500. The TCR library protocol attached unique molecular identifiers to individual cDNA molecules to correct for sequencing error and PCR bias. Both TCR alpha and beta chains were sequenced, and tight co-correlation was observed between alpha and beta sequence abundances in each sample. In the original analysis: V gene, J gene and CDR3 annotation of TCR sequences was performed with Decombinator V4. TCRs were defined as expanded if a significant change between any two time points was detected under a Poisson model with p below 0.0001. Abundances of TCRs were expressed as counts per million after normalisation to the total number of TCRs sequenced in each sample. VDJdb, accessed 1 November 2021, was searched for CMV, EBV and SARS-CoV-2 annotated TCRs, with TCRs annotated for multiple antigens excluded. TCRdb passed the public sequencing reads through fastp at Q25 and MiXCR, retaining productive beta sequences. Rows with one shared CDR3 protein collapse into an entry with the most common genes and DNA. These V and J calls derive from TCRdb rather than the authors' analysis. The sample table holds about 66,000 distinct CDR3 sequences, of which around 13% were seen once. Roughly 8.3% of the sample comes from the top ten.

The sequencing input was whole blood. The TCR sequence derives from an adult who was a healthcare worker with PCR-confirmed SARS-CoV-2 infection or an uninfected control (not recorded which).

The CDR3 here reads CSAREGGQGRQPQHF. The DNA sequence is given as TGCAGTGCTAGAGAGGGGGGACAGGGAAGGCAGCCCCAGCATTTT. The chain links TRBV20-1 with TRBJ1-5, and 9 junctional nucleotides match TRBD1. V has 0 bases trimmed and J has 7 bases trimmed; junction bases matching no gene number 7. The CDR3 has 15 amino acids, counting the end cysteine and phenylalanine. The CDR3 DNA has 45 bases and is translated from base 1. Looking up the germline V gene (reference sequence) yields CDR1 DFQATT and CDR2 SNEGSKA.